This section outlines one T cell receptor (beta chain) sequence together with its context. What it recognizes is unknown. A read error may account for a junction end that differs from germline. Germline CDR1 LNHNV, CDR2 YYDKDF (reference sequence). CDR3 length equals 15 residues. Template material for amplifying TCR beta CDR3 regions consisted of RNA transcripts. HTBI primers were employed in a first-round RT-PCR of the TCR CDR3. TCRdb redid the calling of the multiplex PCR reads with MiXCR, one entry per CDR3 protein. The sample carries about 710,000 distinct CDR3 sequences, around 17% recorded once. The sample originates from a study of T cells in Graves' hyperthyroidism and ophthalmopathy. Findings and limits, study-wide: Blood also contained most expanded thyroid clonotypes above 0.001.

The sample was blood. The chain has TRBV15 and TRBJ1-1; tentatively, D is TRBD1 (6 bases). The receptor was derived from a man aged 18 to 29 with Graves' hyperthyroidism. The CDR3 sequence: CATSRVGAGDTGAFF. In nucleotides, the CDR3 is TGTGCCACCAGCAGAGTTGGAGCGGGGGACACTGGAGCTTTCTTT.